These 11 T cell receptor beta chains were sequenced from one sample in a study of response to subunit inactivated influenza vaccine. TCRdb reprocessed the RT-PCR reads via MiXCR and lists one record per CDR3 protein. This table has about 530,000 distinct CDR3 sequences, 12% appearing once. Sequencing used PBMCs from blood, obtained on the day of vaccination. These receptors were taken from a man in his forties or fifties who received an inactivated influenza vaccine.

This clonotype was counted at least ten times. This chain links TRBV6-1 with TRBJ2-7; 8 bases match TRBD1. The V gene end was trimmed by 6 bases and the J gene end by 6 bases; junction bases not matched to a gene: 7. In germline, CDR1 is MNHNS, CDR2 SASEGT. The CDR3 is 13 amino acids. The CDR3, as DNA: TGTGCCAGCAGCTCAAACACAGGGGGCGAGCAGTACTTC. Its protein product is CASSSNTGGEQYF.

This clonotype was seen only a few times. This sequence joins TRBV3-1 and TRBJ2-7, with D hard to call. Germline values: CDR1 LGHDT, CDR2 YNNKEL (reference sequence). V gave up 1 base and J gave up 6 bases, with 19 bases separating them. The CDR3 contains 16 residues. The CDR3 nucleotides read TGTGCCAGCAGCCAAGGTTGGAGCCTCGGGCGCCCCGAGCAGTACTTC. Its translation: CASSQGWSLGRPEQYF.

This rearrangement joins TRBV11-3 to TRBJ2-2; maybe TRBD1 (6 bases). Germline V gene data show CDR1 as SGHNT and CDR2 as YENEEA. The germline V and J ends were trimmed by 5 bases and 1 base, with 11 bases remaining between them. This CDR3 spans 15 amino acids. CDR3 sequence reads: CASSPSGQNTGELFF. As DNA, the CDR3 is TGTGCCAGCAGCCCGTCGGGACAGAACACCGGGGAGCTGTTTTTT.

This clonotype was counted at least ten times. This rearrangement joins TRBV4-1 to TRBJ2-5, with 8 bases matching TRBD1. This CDR3 region has 15 residues. V lost 1 base, J lost 5 bases, and 6 bases stayed unmatched. In germline, CDR1 is MGHRA, CDR2 YSYEKL. The CDR3 DNA reads as TGCGCCAGCAGCCAAGTGGGCAGGGGGCGTGAGACCCAGTACTTC. Its protein is CASSQVGRGRETQYF.

This clonotype occurred many times. The chain is built from TRBV27 and TRBJ2-3; 7 nucleotides align to TRBD2. This CDR3 spans 16 amino acids. From germline, CDR1 is MNHEY and CDR2 SMNVEV (reference sequence). V shed 2 bases and J 1 base; nucleotides not matched to a gene: 6. DNA for the CDR3: TGTGCCAGCAGTTTACTAGCGGCCCCAGGCACAGATACGCAGTATTTT. It encodes CASSLLAAPGTDTQYF.

This clonotype was seen ten or more times. V is TRBV7-9 and J is TRBJ1-6, with D uncertain. Germline V gene data show CDR1 as SEHNR and CDR2 as FQNEAQ (reference sequence). V lost 3 bases and J 5 bases, leaving 5 bases between the germline ends. This CDR3 has 13 residues. CDR3 sequence reads: CASSLADNSPLHF. The CDR3 bases are TGTGCCAGCAGCTTGGCGGATAATTCACCCCTCCACTTT.

The chain joins TRBV7-9 to TRBJ1-6; TRBD1 matches at 10 bases. V shed 3 bases, J shed 4 bases, and the junction held 3 bases outside the gene matches. The V gene's germline CDR1 is SEHNR and CDR2 FQNEAQ (reference sequence). The CDR3 is 16 residues long. CDR3 nucleotide sequence: TGTGCCAGCAGCTTGGGACAGGGGACGTATAATTCACCCCTCCACTTT. Translation: CASSLGQGTYNSPLHF. Supplemented by reference TRBV7-9 and TRBJ1-6, the full variable domain reads DTGVSQNPRHKITKRGQNVTFRCDPISEHNRLYWYRQTLGQGPEFLTYFQNEAQLEKSRLLSDRFSAERPKGSFSTLEIQRTEQGDSAMYLCASSLGQGTYNSPLHFGNGTRLTVT.

The chain carries TRBV7-9 and TRBJ2-2; tentatively, D is TRBD1 (6 bases). From germline, CDR1 is SEHNR and CDR2 FQNEAQ (reference sequence). This CDR3 spans 15 amino acids. V shed 5 bases and J shed 5 bases, with 15 bases lying between them. As DNA, the CDR3 is TGTGCCAGCAGCATCACAGGGATGACTACCGGGGAGCTGTTTTTT. Translated, it gives CASSITGMTTGELFF. The full variable domain, rest sourced from reference TRBV7-9 and TRBJ2-2, is DTGVSQNPRHKITKRGQNVTFRCDPISEHNRLYWYRQTLGQGPEFLTYFQNEAQLEKSRLLSDRFSAERPKGSFSTLEIQRTEQGDSAMYLCASSITGMTTGELFFGEGSRLTVL.

This clonotype was picked up a small number of times. The chain combines TRBV6-2 or TRBV6-3 with TRBJ2-7, with D perhaps assigned TRBD1 or TRBD2 (5 bases each). Per the germline V gene, CDR1 is MNHEY and CDR2 is SVGEGT. V was shortened by 2 bases and J by 3 bases, with 14 bases between the two germline ends. CDR3 length: 15 amino acids. The chain's CDR3 is CASSYGDVIYYEQYF. CDR3 nucleotides: TGTGCCAGCAGTTACGGGGACGTCATCTACTACGAGCAGTACTTC.

At least ten counts were recorded for this clonotype. This rearrangement joins TRBV20-1 to TRBJ2-1, with TRBD2 matching over 15 bases. This CDR3 spans 16 amino acids. CDR1 is DFQATT, CDR2 SNEGSKA, per germline (reference sequence). V was pared by 3 bases and J by 6 bases, with 6 bases of the junction left unmatched. The CDR3 reads CSASWGLAGGRNEQFF. DNA for the CDR3: TGCAGTGCTAGTTGGGGACTAGCGGGGGGACGCAATGAGCAGTTCTTC.

This clonotype was observed a handful of times. This chain links TRBV15 with TRBJ2-1; tentatively, D is TRBD1 or TRBD2 (5 bases each). V gave up 3 bases and J gave up 4 bases, with 13 bases separating them. The germline V gene has CDR1 LNHNV and CDR2 YYDKDF (reference sequence). The CDR3 loop spans 15 amino acids. CDR3 amino acids: CATSRPGTTYNEQFF. CDR3 DNA: TGTGCCACCAGCAGGCCCGGGACCACATACAATGAGCAGTTCTTC. The full variable domain, with the rest looked up from reference TRBV15 and TRBJ2-1, is DAMVIQNPRYQVTQFGKPVTLSCSQTLNHNVMYWYQQKSSQAPKLLFHYYDKDFNNEADTPDNFQSRRPNTSFCFLDIRSPGLGDTAMYLCATSRPGTTYNEQFFGPGTRLTVL.